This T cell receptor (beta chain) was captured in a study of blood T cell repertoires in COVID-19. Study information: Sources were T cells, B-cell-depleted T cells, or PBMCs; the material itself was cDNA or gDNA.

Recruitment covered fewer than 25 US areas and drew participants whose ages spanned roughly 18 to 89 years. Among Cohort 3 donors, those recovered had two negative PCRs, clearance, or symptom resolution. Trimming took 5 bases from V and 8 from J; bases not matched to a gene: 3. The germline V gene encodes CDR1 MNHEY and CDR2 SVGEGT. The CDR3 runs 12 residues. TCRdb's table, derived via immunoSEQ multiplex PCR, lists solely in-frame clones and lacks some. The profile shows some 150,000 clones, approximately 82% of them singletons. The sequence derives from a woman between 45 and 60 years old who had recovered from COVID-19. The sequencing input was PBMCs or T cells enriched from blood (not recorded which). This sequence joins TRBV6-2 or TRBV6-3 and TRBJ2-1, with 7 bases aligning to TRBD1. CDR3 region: CASSDDRDEQFF. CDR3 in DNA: TGTGCCAGCAGTGACGACAGGGATGAGCAGTTCTTC.